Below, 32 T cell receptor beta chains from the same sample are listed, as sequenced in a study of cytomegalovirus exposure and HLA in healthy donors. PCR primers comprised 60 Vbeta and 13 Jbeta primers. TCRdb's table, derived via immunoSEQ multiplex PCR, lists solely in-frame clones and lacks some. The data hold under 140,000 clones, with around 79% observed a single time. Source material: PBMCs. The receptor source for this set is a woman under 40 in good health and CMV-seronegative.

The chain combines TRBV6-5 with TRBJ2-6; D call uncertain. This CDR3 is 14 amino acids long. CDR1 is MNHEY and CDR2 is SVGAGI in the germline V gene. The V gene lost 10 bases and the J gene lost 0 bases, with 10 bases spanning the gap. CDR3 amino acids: CATLESSGANVLTF. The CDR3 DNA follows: TGTGCCACCTTGGAGAGCTCTGGGGCCAACGTCCTGACTTTC.

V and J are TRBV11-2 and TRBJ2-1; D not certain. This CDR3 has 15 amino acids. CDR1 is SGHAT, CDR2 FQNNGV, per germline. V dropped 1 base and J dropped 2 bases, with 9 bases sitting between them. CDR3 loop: CASSLATSPYNEQFF. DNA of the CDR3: TGTGCCAGCAGCTTAGCTACCTCCCCCTACAATGAGCAGTTCTTC.

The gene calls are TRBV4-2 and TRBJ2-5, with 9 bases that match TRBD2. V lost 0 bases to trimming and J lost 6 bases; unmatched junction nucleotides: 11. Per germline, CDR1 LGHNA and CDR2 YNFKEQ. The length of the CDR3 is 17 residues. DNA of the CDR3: TGTGCCAGCAGCCAAGATCACTCCACTAGCGGGCTTCAGACCCAGTACTTC. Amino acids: CASSQDHSTSGLQTQYF.

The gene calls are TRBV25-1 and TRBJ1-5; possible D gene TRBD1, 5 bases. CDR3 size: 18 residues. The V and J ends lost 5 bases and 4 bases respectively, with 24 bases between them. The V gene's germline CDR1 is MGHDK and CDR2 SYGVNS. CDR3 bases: TGTGCCAGCAGTCCGCAAGGACAAGGGTTAGGGGATAATCAGCCCCAGCATTTT. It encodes CASSPQGQGLGDNQPQHF.

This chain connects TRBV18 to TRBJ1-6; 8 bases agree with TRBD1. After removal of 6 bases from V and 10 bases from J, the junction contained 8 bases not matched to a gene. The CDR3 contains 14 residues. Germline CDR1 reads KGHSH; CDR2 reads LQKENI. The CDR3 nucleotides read TGTGCCAGCTCCCAGACAGGGGTTAGGTCACCCCTCCACTTT. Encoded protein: CASSQTGVRSPLHF.

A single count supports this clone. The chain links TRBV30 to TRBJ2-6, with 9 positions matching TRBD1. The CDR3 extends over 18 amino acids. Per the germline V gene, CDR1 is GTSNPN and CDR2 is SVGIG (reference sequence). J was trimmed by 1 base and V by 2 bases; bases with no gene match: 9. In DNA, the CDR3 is TGTGCCTGGAGTCCGGGACAGGGAATAAGTTCTGGGGCCAACGTCCTGACTTTC. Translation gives CAWSPGQGISSGANVLTF. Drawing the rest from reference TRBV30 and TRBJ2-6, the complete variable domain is SQTIHQWPATLVQPVGSPLSLECTVEGTSNPNLYWYRQAAGRGLQLLFYSVGIGQISSEVPQNLSASRPQDRQFILSSKKLLLSDSGFYLCAWSPGQGISSGANVLTFGAGSRLTVL.

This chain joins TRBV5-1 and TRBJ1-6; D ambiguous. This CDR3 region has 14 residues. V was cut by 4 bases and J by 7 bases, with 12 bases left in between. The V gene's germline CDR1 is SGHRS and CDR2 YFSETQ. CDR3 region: CASSPGEVNSPLHF. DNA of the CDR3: TGCGCCAGCAGCCCCGGGGAGGTAAATTCACCCCTCCACTTT.

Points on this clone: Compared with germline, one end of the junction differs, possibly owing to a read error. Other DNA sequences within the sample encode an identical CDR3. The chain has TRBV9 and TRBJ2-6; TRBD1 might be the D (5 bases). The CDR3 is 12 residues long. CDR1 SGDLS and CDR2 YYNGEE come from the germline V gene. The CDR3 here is CASSAGANVLTF. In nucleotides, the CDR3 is TGTGCCAGCAGCGCTGGGGCCAACGTCCTGACCTTC.

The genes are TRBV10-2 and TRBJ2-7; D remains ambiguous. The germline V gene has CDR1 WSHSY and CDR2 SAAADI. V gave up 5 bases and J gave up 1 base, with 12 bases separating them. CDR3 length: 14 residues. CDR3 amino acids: CASSSTQTSYEQYF. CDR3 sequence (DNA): TGCGCCAGCAGTTCCACCCAGACTTCCTACGAGCAGTACTTC.

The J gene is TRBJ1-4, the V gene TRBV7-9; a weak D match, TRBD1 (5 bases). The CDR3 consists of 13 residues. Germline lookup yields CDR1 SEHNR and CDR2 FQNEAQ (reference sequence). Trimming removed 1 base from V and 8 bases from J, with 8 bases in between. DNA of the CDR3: TGTGCCAGCAGCTTAGTCCAGGGCGAAAAACTGTTTTTT. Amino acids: CASSLVQGEKLFF.

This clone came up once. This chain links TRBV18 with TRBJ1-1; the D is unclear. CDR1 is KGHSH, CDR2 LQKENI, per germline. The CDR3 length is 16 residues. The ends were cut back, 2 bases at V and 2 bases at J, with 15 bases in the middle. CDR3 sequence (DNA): TGTGCCAGCTCACCAACCTATCTGCTCGTAAACACTGAAGCTTTCTTT. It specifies CASSPTYLLVNTEAFF.

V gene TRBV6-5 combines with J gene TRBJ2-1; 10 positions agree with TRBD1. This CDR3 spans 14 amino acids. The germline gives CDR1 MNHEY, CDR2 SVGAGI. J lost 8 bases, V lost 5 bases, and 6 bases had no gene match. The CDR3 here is CASSPGQGFDEQFF. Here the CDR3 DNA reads TGTGCCAGCAGTCCGGGACAGGGGTTCGATGAGCAGTTCTTC.

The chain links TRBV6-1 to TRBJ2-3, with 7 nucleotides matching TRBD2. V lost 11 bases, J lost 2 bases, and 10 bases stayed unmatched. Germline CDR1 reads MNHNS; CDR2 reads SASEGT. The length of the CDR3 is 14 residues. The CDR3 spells CAGGVTSPTDTQYF. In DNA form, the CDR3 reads TGTGCCGGGGGGGTCACTTCCCCCACAGATACGCAGTATTTT.

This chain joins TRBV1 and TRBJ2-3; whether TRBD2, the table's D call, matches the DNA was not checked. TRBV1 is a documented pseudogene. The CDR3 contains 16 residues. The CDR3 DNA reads TGCACCAGCAGCCACTGCCGGGGTTGCGGCACAGATACGCAGTATTTT. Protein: CTSSHCRGCGTDTQYF.

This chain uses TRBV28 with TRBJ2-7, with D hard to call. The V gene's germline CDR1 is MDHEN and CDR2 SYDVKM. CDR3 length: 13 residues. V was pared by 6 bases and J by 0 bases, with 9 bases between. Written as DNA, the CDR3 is TGTGCCAGCAGCTACCAATACTCCTACGAGCAGTACTTC. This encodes CASSYQYSYEQYF.

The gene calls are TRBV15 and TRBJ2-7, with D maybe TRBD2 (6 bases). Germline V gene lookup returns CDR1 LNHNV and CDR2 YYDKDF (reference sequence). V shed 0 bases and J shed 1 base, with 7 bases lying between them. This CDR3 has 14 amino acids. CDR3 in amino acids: CATSRERGSYEQYF. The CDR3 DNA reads TGTGCCACCAGCAGAGAACGGGGGTCCTACGAGCAGTACTTC.

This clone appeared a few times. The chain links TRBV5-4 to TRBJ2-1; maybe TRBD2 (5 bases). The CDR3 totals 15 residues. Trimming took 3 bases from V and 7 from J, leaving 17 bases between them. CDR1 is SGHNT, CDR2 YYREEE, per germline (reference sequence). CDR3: CASSSEVAPPNEQFF. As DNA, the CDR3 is TGTGCCAGCAGCTCGGAGGTTGCACCACCGAATGAGCAGTTCTTC.

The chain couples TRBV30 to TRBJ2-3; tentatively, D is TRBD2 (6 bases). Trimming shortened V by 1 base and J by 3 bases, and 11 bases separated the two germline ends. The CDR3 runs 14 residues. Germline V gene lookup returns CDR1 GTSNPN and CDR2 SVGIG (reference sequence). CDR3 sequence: CAWSELGGTDTQYF. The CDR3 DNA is TGTGCCTGGAGTGAGTTGGGGGGAACAGATACGCAGTATTTT.

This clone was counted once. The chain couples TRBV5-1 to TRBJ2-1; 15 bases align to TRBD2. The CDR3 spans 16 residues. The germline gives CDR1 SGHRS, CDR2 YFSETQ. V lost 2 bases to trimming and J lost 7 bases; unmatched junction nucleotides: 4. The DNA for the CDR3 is TGCGCCAGCAGCTTTTTCGGGACTAGCGGGGGGAATGAGCAGTTCTTC. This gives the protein CASSFFGTSGGNEQFF.

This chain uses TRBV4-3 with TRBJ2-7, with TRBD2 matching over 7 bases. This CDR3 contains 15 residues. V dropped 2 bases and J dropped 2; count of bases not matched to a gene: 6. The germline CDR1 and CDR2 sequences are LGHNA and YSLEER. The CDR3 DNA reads TGCGCCAGCAGCCAATTCCTAGCGGCCACCTACGAGCAGTACTTC. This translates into CASSQFLAATYEQYF.

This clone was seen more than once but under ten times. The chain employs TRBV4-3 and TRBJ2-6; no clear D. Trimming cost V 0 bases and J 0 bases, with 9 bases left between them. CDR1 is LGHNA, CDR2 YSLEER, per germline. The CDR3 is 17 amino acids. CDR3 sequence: CASSQDLRSSGANVLTF. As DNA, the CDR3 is TGCGCCAGCAGCCAAGATTTGCGGAGCTCTGGGGCCAACGTCCTGACTTTC.

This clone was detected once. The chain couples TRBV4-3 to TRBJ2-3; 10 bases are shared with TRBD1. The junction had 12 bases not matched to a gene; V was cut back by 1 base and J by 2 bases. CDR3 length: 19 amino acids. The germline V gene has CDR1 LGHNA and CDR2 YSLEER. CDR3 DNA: TGCGCCAGCAGCCAAGTACACCCACGGGACAGGGGATCCACAGATACGCAGTATTTT. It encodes CASSQVHPRDRGSTDTQYF.

CDR3 loop: CASSYIAGGTDTQYF. The CDR3 DNA reads TGTGCCAGCAGTTACATAGCGGGGGGCACAGATACGCAGTATTTT. This chain connects TRBV6-6 to TRBJ2-3; 9 nucleotides agree with TRBD2. Germline V lookup: CDR1 MNHNY, CDR2 SVGAGI (reference sequence). The junction had 1 base not matched to a gene; V was cut back by 2 bases and J by 1 base. This CDR3 comprises 15 residues.

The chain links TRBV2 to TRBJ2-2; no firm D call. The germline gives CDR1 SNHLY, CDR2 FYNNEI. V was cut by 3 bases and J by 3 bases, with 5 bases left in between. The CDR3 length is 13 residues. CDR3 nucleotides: TGTGCCAGCAGTGAGCGTTACACCGGGGAGCTGTTTTTT. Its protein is CASSERYTGELFF.

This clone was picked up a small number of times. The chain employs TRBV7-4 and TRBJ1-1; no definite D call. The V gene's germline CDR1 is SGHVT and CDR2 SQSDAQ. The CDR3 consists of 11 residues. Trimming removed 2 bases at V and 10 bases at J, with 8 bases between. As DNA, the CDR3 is TGTGCCAGCAGCTTAAGGTGGAGAGCTTTCTTT. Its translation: CASSLRWRAFF.

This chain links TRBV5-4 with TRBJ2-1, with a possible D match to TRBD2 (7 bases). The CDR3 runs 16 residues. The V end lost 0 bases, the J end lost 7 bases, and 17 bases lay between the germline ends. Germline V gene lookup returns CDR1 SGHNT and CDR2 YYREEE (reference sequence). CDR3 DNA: TGTGCCAGCAGCTTGGGTGGGGGGGCTTTCTGGAATGAGCAGTTCTTC. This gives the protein CASSLGGGAFWNEQFF.

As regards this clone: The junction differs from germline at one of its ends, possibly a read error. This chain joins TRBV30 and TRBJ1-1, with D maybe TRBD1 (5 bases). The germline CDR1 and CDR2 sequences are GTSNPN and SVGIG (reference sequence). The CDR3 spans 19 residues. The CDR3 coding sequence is TGTGCCTGGAGTGTATTGGGGAGTGGCGGGTGGGGGGGGAACATTGAAGCTTTCTTT. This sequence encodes CAWSVLGSGGWGGNIEAFF.

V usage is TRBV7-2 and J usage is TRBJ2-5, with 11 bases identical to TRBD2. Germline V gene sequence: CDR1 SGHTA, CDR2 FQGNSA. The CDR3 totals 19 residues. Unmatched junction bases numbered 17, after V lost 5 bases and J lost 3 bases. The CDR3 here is CASSPVGVAGGNSEETQYF. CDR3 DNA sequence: TGTGCCAGCAGCCCCGTTGGGGTAGCGGGGGGGAACAGTGAAGAGACCCAGTACTTC. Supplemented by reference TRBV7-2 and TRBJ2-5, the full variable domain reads GAGVSQSPSNKVTEKGKDVELRCDPISGHTALYWYRQSLGQGLEFLIYFQGNSAPDKSGLPSDRFSAERTGGSVSTLTIQRTQQEDSAVYLCASSPVGVAGGNSEETQYFGPGTRLLVL.

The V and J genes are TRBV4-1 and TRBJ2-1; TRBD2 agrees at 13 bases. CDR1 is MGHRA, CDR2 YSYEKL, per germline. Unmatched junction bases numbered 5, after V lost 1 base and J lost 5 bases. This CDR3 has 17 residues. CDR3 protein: CASSQGRGLAGDNEQFF. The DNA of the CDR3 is TGCGCCAGCAGCCAAGGACGAGGACTAGCGGGGGACAATGAGCAGTTCTTC.

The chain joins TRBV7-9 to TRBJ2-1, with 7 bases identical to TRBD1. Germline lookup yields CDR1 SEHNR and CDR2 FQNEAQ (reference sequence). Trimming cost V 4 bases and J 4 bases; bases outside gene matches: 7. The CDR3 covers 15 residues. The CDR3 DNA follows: TGTGCCAGCAGCTCCCTGACCAGGGGGTACAATGAGCAGTTCTTC. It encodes CASSSLTRGYNEQFF.

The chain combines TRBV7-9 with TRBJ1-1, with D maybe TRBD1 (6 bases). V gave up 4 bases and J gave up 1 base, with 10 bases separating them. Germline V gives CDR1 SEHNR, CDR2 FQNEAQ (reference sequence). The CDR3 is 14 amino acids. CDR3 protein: CASSSETGNTEAFF. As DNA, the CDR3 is TGTGCCAGCAGCTCGGAGACAGGGAACACTGAAGCTTTCTTT.

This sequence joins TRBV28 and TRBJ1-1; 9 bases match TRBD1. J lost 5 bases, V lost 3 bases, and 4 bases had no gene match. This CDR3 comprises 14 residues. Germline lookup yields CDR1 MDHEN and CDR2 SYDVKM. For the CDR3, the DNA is TGTGCCAGCAGTTTTCTGGACAGGGGTACTGAAGCTTTCTTT. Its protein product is CASSFLDRGTEAFF.